These 31 T cell receptor beta chains came from one sample sequenced in a study of T-cell memory formation after mild COVID-19. TCRdb reprocessed the 5' RACE reads via MiXCR and lists one record per CDR3 protein. The sample lists under 400,000 distinct CDR3 sequences, 25% to 30% seen once, with approximately 13% in the top ten. Sample: PBMCs or a T cell subset sorted from them (not recorded which). Receptors originate from an adult woman who had mild COVID-19 (a few samples of this study predate the infection). Cell type and time point are not known.

The table lists this clonotype with many counts. This sequence joins TRBV24-1 and TRBJ2-6, with 7 positions matching TRBD1. There are 15 residues in the CDR3. V dropped 7 bases and J dropped 2; count of bases not matched to a gene: 4. Looked up from germline, CDR1 is KGHDR and CDR2 is SFDVKD. CDR3 sequence (DNA): TGTGCCACCAGCCCCGACAGGGCTGGGGCCAACGTCCTGACTTTC. Encoded protein: CATSPDRAGANVLTF.

The V call is TRBV20-1, the J call TRBJ2-7; D might be TRBD1 or TRBD2, each matching 5 bases. This CDR3 is built from 14 residues. Germline loops: CDR1 DFQATT, CDR2 SNEGSKA (reference sequence). The germline V and J ends were trimmed by 3 bases and 0 bases, with 12 bases remaining between them. This CDR3 is CSASEWGFSYEQYF. In DNA form, the CDR3 reads TGCAGTGCTAGTGAGTGGGGGTTCTCCTACGAGCAGTACTTC.

This clonotype was detected only a few times. J is TRBJ2-7 and V is TRBV6-5; a weak D match, TRBD1 (5 bases). Per the germline V gene, CDR1 is MNHEY and CDR2 is SVGAGI. V was pared by 5 bases and J by 2 bases, with 13 bases between. The CDR3 has 14 residues. The DNA for the CDR3 is TGTGCCAGCAGTCAGGGTGTGTCTCCCTACGAGCAGTACTTC. Its protein product is CASSQGVSPYEQYF.

V and J are TRBV5-6 and TRBJ1-2; tentative D call: TRBD1 (5 bases). The CDR3 is 12 amino acids. V dropped 0 bases and J dropped 13 bases, with 13 bases sitting between them. Germline V gene sequence: CDR1 SGHDT, CDR2 YYEEEE. Here the CDR3 reads CASSLVTRGSTF. The CDR3 DNA sequence: TGTGCCAGCAGCTTGGTCACAAGGGGTAGCACCTTC.

J is TRBJ2-2 and V is TRBV6-2 or TRBV6-3, with unresolved D. This CDR3 contains 16 residues. Germline CDR1 is MNHEY and CDR2 is SVGEGT. Trimming stripped 6 bases from V and 6 bases from J, with 20 bases between. The CDR3 region is CASSSPPLVYPGELFF. DNA for the CDR3: TGTGCCAGCAGCTCGCCGCCTCTGGTTTATCCCGGGGAGCTGTTTTTT.

The V and J genes are TRBV7-2 and TRBJ1-2; D remains ambiguous. Looked up from germline, CDR1 is SGHTA and CDR2 is FQGNSA. V was shortened by 5 bases and J by 3 bases, with 7 bases between the two germline ends. This CDR3 region has 12 residues. The CDR3 DNA reads TGTGCCAGCAGCCCCCGGGACTATGGCTACACCTTC. It specifies CASSPRDYGYTF.

The table lists this clonotype with a few counts. This chain joins TRBV27 and TRBJ1-1; TRBD1 might be the D (5 bases). The CDR3 sequence is 16 residues long. Germline V gives CDR1 MNHEY, CDR2 SMNVEV (reference sequence). V lost 5 bases, J lost 0 bases, and 16 bases lay in between. In nucleotides, the CDR3 is TGTGCCAGCAGTATCAGATCGACAGCCATGAACACTGAAGCTTTCTTT. Translation gives CASSIRSTAMNTEAFF.

The genes are TRBV5-1 and TRBJ2-1; 9 positions agree with TRBD1. Trimming removed 1 base from V and 8 bases from J; junction bases left unmatched: 4. Germline values: CDR1 SGHRS, CDR2 YFSETQ. The length of the CDR3 is 14 residues. This CDR3 reads CASSLTQGADEQFF. DNA for the CDR3: TGCGCCAGCAGCTTGACACAGGGGGCCGATGAGCAGTTCTTC.

Only a few counts were recorded for this clonotype. This chain joins TRBV4-2 and TRBJ2-1; 7 bases fit TRBD2. After removal of 3 bases from V and 1 base from J, the junction contained 0 bases not matched to a gene. Germline assignment: CDR1 LGHNA and CDR2 YNFKEQ. This CDR3 is 14 amino acids long. For the CDR3, the DNA is TGTGCCAGCAGCCACGGGGGGTCCTACAATGAGCAGTTCTTC. It yields the protein CASSHGGSYNEQFF.

In its sample, this clonotype was seen a few times. The chain joins TRBV4-2 to TRBJ2-7, with D maybe TRBD2 (5 bases). V was pared by 4 bases and J by 1 base, with 11 bases between. The CDR3 runs to 14 residues. Germline V gives CDR1 LGHNA, CDR2 YNFKEQ. CDR3 in DNA: TGTGCCAGCAGCCCAACGACGGGATCCTACGAGCAGTACTTC. Amino acid sequence: CASSPTTGSYEQYF.

This chain uses TRBV6-5 with TRBJ1-1, with D perhaps TRBD1 (5 bases). The CDR3 length is 12 residues. The germline V gene encodes CDR1 MNHEY and CDR2 SVGAGI. The V and J ends lost 8 bases and 4 bases respectively, with 11 bases between them. The CDR3 bases are TGTGCCAGCGAGGGGCGGCTCACTGAAGCTTTCTTT. It codes for CASEGRLTEAFF.

In this sample, this clonotype turned up once. V is TRBV5-6 and J is TRBJ2-5; D gene ambiguous. The CDR3 runs to 12 residues. The germline V gene has CDR1 SGHDT and CDR2 YYEEEE. V was trimmed by 3 bases and J by 4 bases, leaving 7 bases between them. The CDR3 DNA follows: TGTGCCAGCAGCTCGTCGATAGAGACCCAGTACTTC. Its translation is CASSSSIETQYF.

There are a few counts of this clonotype. The chain is built from TRBV7-2 and TRBJ1-5; D call uncertain. The CDR3 consists of 14 residues. Per germline, CDR1 SGHTA and CDR2 FQGNSA. Trimming stripped 5 bases from V and 2 bases from J, with 10 bases between. The CDR3 DNA follows: TGTGCCAGCAGCAGGGCTGGCGGCAATCAGCCCCAGCATTTT. This translates into CASSRAGGNQPQHF.

This chain uses TRBV6-2 or TRBV6-3 with TRBJ1-2; D possibly corresponds to TRBD1 (5 bases). V lost 3 bases and J 6 bases, leaving 11 bases between the germline ends. The CDR3 spans 13 residues. Germline V CDR1 and CDR2: MNHEY, SVGEGT. CDR3: CASSYWGTDGYTF. The CDR3 DNA reads TGTGCCAGCAGTTATTGGGGGACGGATGGCTACACCTTC.

V is TRBV7-6 and J is TRBJ2-7; D not resolved. This CDR3 region has 13 residues. The germline CDR1 and CDR2 sequences are SGHVS and FNYEAQ. V was pared by 3 bases and J by 3 bases, with 9 bases between. CDR3 residues: CASSFGELYEQYF. The CDR3 DNA is TGTGCCAGCAGCTTCGGTGAACTCTACGAGCAGTACTTC.

This clonotype turned up a few times. V and J are TRBV9 and TRBJ1-1; 7 nucleotides agree with TRBD1. Germline CDR1 SGDLS, CDR2 YYNGEE. The CDR3 is made up of 14 amino acids. V was clipped by 3 bases and J by 1 base; unmatched bases: 3. CDR3 bases: TGTGCCAGCAGCGGGGGACAGAGGAACACTGAAGCTTTCTTT. Its protein product is CASSGGQRNTEAFF.

The chain has TRBV6-6 and TRBJ2-7; the D call may be TRBD1 or TRBD2 (5 bases each). There are 15 residues in the CDR3. The germline V gene has CDR1 MNHNY and CDR2 SVGAGI (reference sequence). The V gene lost 6 bases and the J gene lost 2 bases, with 17 bases spanning the gap. Here the CDR3 DNA reads TGTGCCAGCAGCGCCGGGGCCCAAAGTCCCTACGAGCAGTACTTC. The encoded protein is CASSAGAQSPYEQYF.

This sequence joins TRBV10-3 and TRBJ2-1; the match to TRBD2 covers 8 bases. This CDR3 is built from 18 residues. Germline values: CDR1 ENHRY, CDR2 SYGVKD. V lost 5 bases and J lost 3; bases outside the gene matches: 15. The CDR3 DNA is TGTGCCATCAGTCTCGGTCCGTCAGCGGGGGCCGACTACAATGAGCAGTTCTTC. Protein sequence: CAISLGPSAGADYNEQFF.

This clonotype occurred a few times. This rearrangement joins TRBV2 to TRBJ2-1, with 11 bases that match TRBD1. The CDR3 loop spans 15 amino acids. Germline CDR1 SNHLY, CDR2 FYNNEI. The trim removed 6 bases at V and 7 bases at J, leaving 8 bases unmatched. The chain's CDR3 is CASRVGQGAWNEQFF. The DNA for the CDR3 is TGTGCCAGCAGGGTCGGACAGGGGGCCTGGAATGAGCAGTTCTTC.

The chain carries TRBV24-1 and TRBJ2-1; 9 nucleotides line up with TRBD2. Germline trimming cut 8 bases from V and 6 bases from J; bases unmatched to any gene: 7. Germline lookup yields CDR1 KGHDR and CDR2 SFDVKD. The CDR3 consists of 14 residues. In DNA, the CDR3 is TGTGCCACCACGAGCGGGAGGAGGACCAATGAGCAGTTCTTC. It codes for CATTSGRRTNEQFF.

V gene TRBV19 combines with J gene TRBJ1-1; perhaps TRBD1 as D (6 bases). CDR3 length equals 15 residues. Germline V gene data show CDR1 as LNHDA and CDR2 as SQIVND (reference sequence). Trimming left V 7 bases short and J 4 bases short, with 19 bases between. CDR3 in amino acids: CASTGAGPLGTEAFF. The CDR3 DNA follows: TGTGCCAGTACAGGGGCCGGACCGCTGGGCACTGAAGCTTTCTTT. The full variable domain, with the rest looked up from reference TRBV19 and TRBJ1-1, is DGGITQSPKYLFRKEGQNVTLSCEQNLNHDAMYWYRQDPGQGLRLIYYSQIVNDFQKGDIAEGYSVSREKKESFPLTVTSAQKNPTAFYLCASTGAGPLGTEAFFGQGTRLTVV.

In this sample, this clonotype turned up a few times. A much larger clone lies one base from this, so it may be a read error. This chain connects TRBV7-3 to TRBJ2-2, with D unresolved. Germline loops: CDR1 SGHTA, CDR2 FQGTGA. Trimming stripped 4 bases from V and 3 bases from J, with 3 bases between. The CDR3 spans 12 residues. As DNA, the CDR3 is TGTGCCAGCAGCTCCTACACCGGGGAGCTGTTTTTT. Protein sequence: CASSSYTGELFF.

The rearrangement links TRBV7-9 to TRBJ2-7; weak D call: TRBD2 (7 bases). The CDR3 length is 14 residues. Per germline, CDR1 SEHNR and CDR2 FQNEAQ (reference sequence). The V gene lost 1 base and the J gene lost 5 bases, with 12 bases spanning the gap. The DNA for the CDR3 is TGTGCCAGCAGCTTAGTGGCGGGGGCAGACGAGCAGTACTTC. Its translation: CASSLVAGADEQYF.

This clonotype was seen ten or more times. CDR3 loop: CASSLGGGPYEQYF. For the CDR3, the DNA is TGTGCCAGCAGTTTGGGCGGGGGTCCCTACGAGCAGTACTTC. The chain couples TRBV12-3 or TRBV12-4 to TRBJ2-7, with 7 bases that match TRBD2. The CDR3 length is 14 residues. V trimming: 3 bases; J trimming: 2 bases; junction bases outside the gene matches: 4.

The J gene is TRBJ2-2, the V gene TRBV12-3 or TRBV12-4, with no clear D. The V end lost 7 bases, the J end lost 6 bases, and 12 bases lay between the germline ends. The CDR3 sequence is 13 residues long. CDR3 bases: TGTGCCAGCACCCCTGGGGTTGCCGGGGAGCTGTTTTTT. Its translation: CASTPGVAGELFF.

The table lists this clonotype with a few counts. This rearrangement joins TRBV29-1 to TRBJ2-3, with D perhaps matching TRBD1 or TRBD2 (6 bases each). V was shortened by 8 bases and J by 8 bases, with 14 bases between the two germline ends. Germline V CDR1 and CDR2: SQVTM, ANQGSEA. The CDR3 runs 11 residues. CDR3 coding DNA: TGCAGCTCCCGCTGGGGGGCTACGCAGTATTTT. Protein: CSSRWGATQYF.

CDR3 in DNA: TGCGCCAGCAGCCCGGGACAGGTCGTATCTGGGGCCAACGTCCTGACTTTC. Protein: CASSPGQVVSGANVLTF. The chain has TRBV4-1 and TRBJ2-6, with 8 bases fitting TRBD1. Trimming cost V 4 bases and J 1 base; bases outside gene matches: 6. From germline, CDR1 is MGHRA and CDR2 YSYEKL. There are 17 residues in the CDR3.

This clonotype appeared a few times. V and J are TRBV2 and TRBJ2-1; the D gene could be TRBD1 or TRBD2 (6 bases each). V lost 5 bases, J lost 5 bases, and 13 bases lay in between. This CDR3 contains 14 residues. CDR1 and CDR2 from the germline V gene are SNHLY and FYNNEI. The CDR3 is CASSIAGGHNEQFF. DNA for the CDR3: TGTGCCAGCAGTATCGCCGGGGGCCACAATGAGCAGTTCTTC.

The chain has TRBV5-1 and TRBJ1-2; 12 bases fit TRBD1. With 4 bases clipped from V and 6 bases from J, the junction kept 7 bases outside the gene matches. Germline values: CDR1 SGHRS, CDR2 YFSETQ. The CDR3 spans 15 residues. The CDR3 is CASSPGQGAIHGYTF. CDR3 nucleotides: TGCGCCAGCAGCCCGGGACAGGGGGCGATCCATGGCTACACCTTC.

This clonotype is medium-sized by share. V gene TRBV6-5 combines with J gene TRBJ2-1; 10 bases agree with TRBD1. V lost 8 bases to trimming and J lost 6 bases; unmatched junction nucleotides: 7. This CDR3 has 14 residues. The germline V gene has CDR1 MNHEY and CDR2 SVGAGI. The CDR3 sequence is CASALRTGGNEQFF. The CDR3 coding sequence is TGTGCCAGCGCATTGAGGACAGGGGGCAATGAGCAGTTCTTC.

This clonotype was seen just once. The V call is TRBV20-1, the J call TRBJ2-1; no firm D call. The CDR3 is 14 residues long. Trimming left V 0 bases short and J 3 bases short, with 9 bases between. Germline lookup yields CDR1 DFQATT and CDR2 SNEGSKA (reference sequence). The CDR3 coding sequence is TGCAGTGCTAGAGAATTAGGGAACTACAATGAGCAGTTCTTC. It translates to CSARELGNYNEQFF.